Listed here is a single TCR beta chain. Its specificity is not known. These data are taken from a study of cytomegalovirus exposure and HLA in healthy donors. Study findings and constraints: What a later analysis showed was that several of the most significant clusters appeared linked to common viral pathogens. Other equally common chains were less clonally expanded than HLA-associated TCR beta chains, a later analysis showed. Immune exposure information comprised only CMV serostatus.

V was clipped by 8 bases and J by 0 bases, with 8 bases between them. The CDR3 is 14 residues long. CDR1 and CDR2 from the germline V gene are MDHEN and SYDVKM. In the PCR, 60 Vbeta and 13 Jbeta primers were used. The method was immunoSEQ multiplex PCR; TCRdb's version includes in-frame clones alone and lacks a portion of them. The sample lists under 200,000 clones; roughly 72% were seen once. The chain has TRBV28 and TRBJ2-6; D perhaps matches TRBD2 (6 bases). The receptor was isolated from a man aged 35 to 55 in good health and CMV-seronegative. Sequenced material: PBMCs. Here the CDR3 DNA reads TGTGCCAGCGGGGAGGTCTCTGGGGCCAACGTCCTGACTTTC. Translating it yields CASGEVSGANVLTF.